A single sample gave rise to the 27 T cell receptor beta chains below, sequenced in a study of beta chain features in type 1 diabetes. Of the isolated RNA, all was reverse transcribed, and so the sequenced material was expressed TCRB transcripts. Measured with immunoSEQ multiplex PCR; TCRdb has only the in-frame clones, and not every one. The top ten clones hold 0.023% of a sample with about 930,000 clones, roughly 16% of them seen once. Input material: naive CD4+ T cells from blood. The receptors derive from a woman aged 18 to 35 in good health.

This clone was detected only a few times. CDR3 DNA: TGTGCCAGCAGGTCTAGCGGGAGGGTCAATGAGCAGTTCTTC. As protein: CASRSSGRVNEQFF. J is TRBJ2-1 and V is TRBV6-1; 12 nucleotides agree with TRBD2. Germline CDR1 is MNHNS and CDR2 is SASEGT. The CDR3 length is 14 residues. Losses at the gene ends were 6 bases for V and 6 bases for J; bases not matched to a gene: 3.

This clone was counted a few times. The V gene is TRBV2, the J gene TRBJ2-3, with 7 bases matching TRBD1. The CDR3 is 14 amino acids. Germline lookup yields CDR1 SNHLY and CDR2 FYNNEI. Losses at the gene ends were 4 bases for V and 4 bases for J; bases not matched to a gene: 5. The CDR3 sequence is CASSVTTGPDTQYF. The CDR3 DNA reads as TGTGCCAGCAGTGTAACGACAGGGCCAGATACGCAGTATTTT.

DNA of the CDR3: TGTGCCAGCAGTGTCGGCAGTACGCAGTATTTT. Its translation: CASSVGSTQYF. The genes are TRBV6-1 and TRBJ2-3; D not resolved. Per the germline V gene, CDR1 is MNHNS and CDR2 is SASEGT. There are 11 residues in the CDR3. Trimming took 4 bases from V and 8 from J, leaving 7 bases between them.

This clone was observed a handful of times. V is TRBV7-9 and J is TRBJ2-2; 7 bases line up with TRBD2. V shed 11 bases, J shed 1 base, and the junction held 7 bases outside the gene matches. Germline CDR1 is SEHNR and CDR2 is FQNEAQ (reference sequence). The CDR3 is 14 amino acids. DNA of the CDR3: TGTGCCGCCCTCCTAGCGGAGAACACCGGGGAGCTGTTTTTT. This gives the protein CAALLAENTGELFF.

The rearrangement uses TRBV2 and TRBJ2-1; TRBD2 matches at 14 bases. J gave up 7 bases and V 6 bases, and 5 bases lay outside the gene matches. The CDR3 runs 15 residues. Germline V gene data show CDR1 as SNHLY and CDR2 as FYNNEI. CDR3 sequence (DNA): TGTGCCAGCAGACGAAGACTAGCGGGAGGGAATGAGCAGTTCTTC. Residues: CASRRRLAGGNEQFF.

This clone was detected a few times. This chain joins TRBV9 and TRBJ2-6; the D is unclear. The germline CDR1 and CDR2 sequences are SGDLS and YYNGEE. Trimming stripped 0 bases from V and 0 bases from J, with 13 bases between. The CDR3 has 18 amino acids. The CDR3 sequence is CASSVAGQIPSGANVLTF. The CDR3 DNA reads as TGTGCCAGCAGCGTAGCCGGGCAGATACCCTCTGGGGCCAACGTCCTGACTTTC. Complete variable domain (other parts from reference TRBV9 and TRBJ2-6): DSGVTQTPKHLITATGQRVTLRCSPRSGDLSVYWYQQSLDQGLQFLIQYYNGEERAKGNILERFSAQQFPDLHSELNLSSLELGDSALYFCASSVAGQIPSGANVLTFGAGSRLTVL.

In this sample, this clone turned up a few times. The chain uses TRBV27 and TRBJ2-7; D might be TRBD2 (5 bases). CDR3 length: 15 amino acids. V lost 6 bases, J lost 1 base, and 16 bases lay in between. Germline-derived CDR1 and CDR2 are MNHEY and SMNVEV (reference sequence). The CDR3 DNA is TGTGCCAGCAGGGTCTTTTTCAGCGGATCCTACGAGCAGTACTTC. Its translation: CASRVFFSGSYEQYF.

The rearrangement joins TRBV6-5 to TRBJ2-7; D possibly corresponds to TRBD2 (6 bases). The CDR3 extends over 14 amino acids. Germline CDR1 MNHEY, CDR2 SVGAGI. Trimming left V 5 bases short and J 3 bases short, with 14 bases between. Written as DNA, the CDR3 is TGTGCCAGCAGTGCCTCGGGACTCAACTACGAGCAGTACTTC. Translation gives CASSASGLNYEQYF.

This clone was counted only a few times. This chain uses TRBV7-8 with TRBJ2-5, with 10 bases that match TRBD2. V lost 1 base and J lost 4; bases outside the gene matches: 9. Germline CDR1 is SGHVS and CDR2 is FQNEAQ. This CDR3 has 17 amino acids. The CDR3 is CASSLVSSAGGTETQYF. CDR3 nucleotides: TGTGCCAGCAGCTTAGTATCCTCAGCGGGAGGGACAGAGACCCAGTACTTC.

Regarding this clone: The sample has other DNA sequences that encode this CDR3 too. The chain has TRBV28 and TRBJ2-5; possibly TRBD1 for D (7 bases). CDR3 length: 13 amino acids. V lost 4 bases to trimming and J lost 5 bases, with 11 bases between them. CDR1 MDHEN and CDR2 SYDVKM come from the germline V gene. The CDR3 DNA reads TGTGCCAGCAGTTCAGGGGGGCCGGAGACCCAGTACTTC. Protein product: CASSSGGPETQYF.

This clone turned up a few times. The chain couples TRBV2 to TRBJ1-2, with 8 bases that match TRBD1. The germline gives CDR1 SNHLY, CDR2 FYNNEI. The CDR3 extends over 16 amino acids. After removal of 5 bases from V and 7 bases from J, the junction contained 15 bases not matched to a gene. The CDR3 nucleotides read TGTGCCAGCAGTCAATTCCGCGGACAGGGTTTTGCTGGCTACACCTTC. It yields the protein CASSQFRGQGFAGYTF.

This chain uses TRBV4-1 with TRBJ2-4; 9 bases are shared with TRBD1. Looked up from germline, CDR1 is MGHRA and CDR2 is YSYEKL. J lost 1 base, V lost 3 bases, and 7 bases had no gene match. The CDR3 spans 17 residues. CDR3 loop: CASSHPGQGRAKNIQYF. In DNA form, the CDR3 reads TGCGCCAGCAGCCATCCGGGACAGGGACGGGCCAAAAACATTCAGTACTTC.

This clone was observed a few times. This chain joins TRBV19 and TRBJ2-1, with 12 bases aligning to TRBD2. This CDR3 comprises 16 residues. V shed 6 bases and J 7 bases; nucleotides not matched to a gene: 10. Germline V lookup: CDR1 LNHDA, CDR2 SQIVND (reference sequence). The CDR3: CASSLAGGPGRNEQFF. CDR3 in DNA: TGTGCCAGTAGCCTAGCGGGAGGGCCGGGTAGAAATGAGCAGTTCTTC.

This clone appeared a few times. The chain employs TRBV12-2 and TRBJ2-7. TRBV12-2 is an annotated pseudogene. The length of the CDR3 is 9 residues. In nucleotides, the CDR3 is TGTGCAAGTAGTCACGAGCAGTACTTC. Its translation: CASSHEQYF.

The genes are TRBV28 and TRBJ1-5, with D uncertain. The CDR3 totals 13 residues. CDR1 and CDR2 (germline): MDHEN, SYDVKM. Trimming removed 6 bases at V and 7 bases at J, with 13 bases between. The CDR3: CASSSPLGQPQHF. CDR3 DNA sequence: TGTGCCAGCAGCTCGCCGTTGGGGCAGCCCCAGCATTTT.

The table lists this clone with a few counts. The CDR3 sequence: CASSEKPWDRTRSEQFF. In DNA form, the CDR3 reads TGTGCCAGCAGTGAAAAGCCCTGGGACAGAACTAGGAGTGAGCAGTTCTTC. This rearrangement joins TRBV2 to TRBJ2-1; TRBD1 aligns across 7 bases. Germline V lookup: CDR1 SNHLY, CDR2 FYNNEI. The CDR3 totals 17 residues. The V and J ends lost 2 bases and 9 bases, in that order; junction bases with no gene match: 16.

The rearrangement joins TRBV7-9 to TRBJ2-3; possibly TRBD2 for D (5 bases). The V and J ends lost 2 bases and 4 bases respectively, with 13 bases between them. The CDR3 contains 15 residues. Germline CDR1 and CDR2: SEHNR and FQNEAQ (reference sequence). CDR3 in amino acids: CASSLSGIGSDTQYF. As DNA, the CDR3 is TGTGCCAGCAGCTTATCGGGGATTGGATCAGATACGCAGTATTTT.

This clone was seen only a few times. The chain carries TRBV11-2 and TRBJ2-7; 9 bases line up with TRBD2. This CDR3 is 14 amino acids long. J was trimmed by 2 bases and V by 5 bases; bases with no gene match: 4. In germline, CDR1 is SGHAT, CDR2 FQNNGV. The CDR3 DNA sequence: TGTGCCAGCAGCATTATAGCGGGAGCCTACGAGCAGTACTTC. It specifies CASSIIAGAYEQYF.

The chain is built from TRBV7-9 and TRBJ2-1, with D possibly matching TRBD2 (6 bases). The V end lost 1 base, the J end lost 6 bases, and 7 bases lay between the germline ends. The CDR3 has 13 residues. Germline-derived CDR1 and CDR2 are SEHNR and FQNEAQ (reference sequence). The CDR3 spells CASSLVGGNEQFF. As DNA, the CDR3 is TGTGCCAGCAGCTTAGTGGGGGGCAATGAGCAGTTCTTC. Drawing the rest from reference TRBV7-9 and TRBJ2-1, the complete variable domain is DTGVSQNPRHKITKRGQNVTFRCDPISEHNRLYWYRQTLGQGPEFLTYFQNEAQLEKSRLLSDRFSAERPKGSFSTLEIQRTEQGDSAMYLCASSLVGGNEQFFGPGTRLTVL.

This CDR3 reads CAGENTAFF. Here the CDR3 DNA reads TGTGCCGGGGAGAATACGGCTTTCTTT. The V and J genes are TRBV7-9 and TRBJ1-1; D remains unclear. Germline V gene lookup returns CDR1 SEHNR and CDR2 FQNEAQ (reference sequence). Trimming left V 11 bases short and J 11 bases short, with 12 bases between. This CDR3 contains 9 residues.

The chain uses TRBV4-3 and TRBJ2-3; 15 bases are a match to TRBD2. CDR1 and CDR2 (germline): LGHNA, YSLEER. The CDR3 runs 17 residues. The V and J ends lost 0 bases and 3 bases, in that order; junction bases with no gene match: 1. The DNA for the CDR3 is TGCGCCAGCAGCCAAGATGGGACTAGCGGGAGGACAGATACGCAGTATTTT. It encodes CASSQDGTSGRTDTQYF.

V is TRBV15 and J is TRBJ1-2; no clear D. The CDR3 sequence is 14 residues long. The V gene lost 0 bases and the J gene lost 8 bases, with 13 bases spanning the gap. The germline V gene encodes CDR1 LNHNV and CDR2 YYDKDF (reference sequence). The CDR3: CATSREIAGNGYTF. CDR3 in DNA: TGTGCCACCAGCAGAGAGATAGCGGGGAACGGCTACACCTTC.

V is TRBV29-1 and J is TRBJ2-7; 13 bases map to TRBD2. The CDR3 runs 14 residues. The germline V gene encodes CDR1 SQVTM and CDR2 ANQGSEA. V gave up 2 bases and J gave up 5 bases; unmatched junction bases: 3. The CDR3 sequence: CSVEILAGGNEQYF. CDR3 bases: TGCAGCGTTGAAATACTAGCGGGGGGGAACGAGCAGTACTTC.

The sample holds a few counts of this clone. The V and J genes are TRBV5-1 and TRBJ1-4; weak D call: TRBD1 (5 bases). The CDR3 loop spans 15 amino acids. Deletions cut 0 bases from V and 5 bases from J, with 11 bases between. Germline V CDR1 and CDR2: SGHRS, YFSETQ. DNA for the CDR3: TGCGCCAGCAGCTTGGGGGGCAGGGAAAATGAAAAACTGTTTTTT. Translation gives CASSLGGRENEKLFF.

A remark on this clone: Other DNA sequences in this sample translate to the same CDR3. The chain has TRBV2 and TRBJ1-5; D gene unclear. The CDR3 sequence is 14 residues long. Trimming removed 0 bases at V and 0 bases at J, with 3 bases between. Germline lookup yields CDR1 SNHLY and CDR2 FYNNEI. The CDR3 is CASSEAYSNQPQHF. The CDR3 DNA sequence: TGTGCCAGCAGTGAAGCGTATAGCAATCAGCCCCAGCATTTT.

This chain uses TRBV27 with TRBJ1-5; 8 bases map to TRBD1. The CDR3 loop spans 14 amino acids. Germline CDR1 and CDR2: MNHEY and SMNVEV (reference sequence). Trimming cost V 5 bases and J 5 bases; bases outside gene matches: 5. CDR3 coding DNA: TGTGCCAGCAGTGAACTCAGGGGGCATCAGCCCCAGCATTTT. It translates to CASSELRGHQPQHF.

V usage is TRBV28 and J usage is TRBJ1-1, with 9 bases identical to TRBD1. This CDR3 region has 15 residues. Germline lookup yields CDR1 MDHEN and CDR2 SYDVKM. V trimming: 5 bases; J trimming: 3 bases; junction bases outside the gene matches: 7. The CDR3 is CASSRGDRAHTEAFF. The CDR3 region has the DNA TGTGCCAGCAGTAGAGGGGACAGGGCTCACACTGAAGCTTTCTTT. The full variable domain, with the rest looked up from reference TRBV28 and TRBJ1-1, is DVKVTQSSRYLVKRTGEKVFLECVQDMDHENMFWYRQDPGLGLRLIYFSYDVKMKEKGDIPEGYSVSREKKERFSLILESASTNQTSMYLCASSRGDRAHTEAFFGQGTRLTVV.